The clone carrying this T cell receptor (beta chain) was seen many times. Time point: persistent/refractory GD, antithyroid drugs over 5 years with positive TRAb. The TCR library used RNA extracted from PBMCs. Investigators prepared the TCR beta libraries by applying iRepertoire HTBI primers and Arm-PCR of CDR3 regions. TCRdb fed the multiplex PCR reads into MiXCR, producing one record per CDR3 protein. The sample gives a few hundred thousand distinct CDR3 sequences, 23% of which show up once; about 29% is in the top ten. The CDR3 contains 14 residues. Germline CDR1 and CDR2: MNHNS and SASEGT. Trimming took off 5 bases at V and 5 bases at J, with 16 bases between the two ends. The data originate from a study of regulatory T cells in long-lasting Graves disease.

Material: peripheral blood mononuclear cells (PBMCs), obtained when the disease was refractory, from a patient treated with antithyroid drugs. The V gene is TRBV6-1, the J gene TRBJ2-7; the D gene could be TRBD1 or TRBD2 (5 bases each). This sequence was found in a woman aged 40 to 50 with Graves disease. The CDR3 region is CASSRTGTTHEQYF. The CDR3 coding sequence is TGTGCCAGCAGTAGGACTGGGACGACCCACGAGCAGTACTTC.